The clone carrying this T cell receptor beta chain showed up just a few times. The immunoSEQ assay was v3. TCRdb's table, derived via immunoSEQ multiplex PCR, lists solely in-frame clones and lacks some. This sample has 10,000 or so clones; 50% to 70% occur once, and the top ten carry 9% to 15%. Time point denoted: pre-treatment sample, taken before nivolumab and TIL therapy. Tumor tissue came from excised metastases, mostly pleural nodules or supraclavicular lymph nodes. These data originate in a study of TIL therapy for anti-PD-1-resistant metastatic lung cancer. Study at large: Half of patients were current or former smokers.

This CDR3 contains 16 residues. Germline V gene sequence: CDR1 MNHNY, CDR2 SVGAGI (reference sequence). The germline V and J ends were trimmed by 0 bases and 7 bases, with 15 bases remaining between them. V is TRBV6-6 and J is TRBJ1-4; maybe TRBD1 (5 bases). The clonotype was recovered from a person aged 30 to 80 with non-small cell lung cancer. Sequences were derived from tumor tissue, sampled at baseline. For the CDR3, the DNA is TGTGCCAGCAGTTACTCTTTAGGGGCCTACTCTGAAAAACTGTTTTTT. As protein: CASSYSLGAYSEKLFF.